These 32 T cell receptor beta chains originate from one sample sequenced in a study of cytomegalovirus exposure and HLA in healthy donors. The method was immunoSEQ multiplex PCR; TCRdb's version includes in-frame clones alone and lacks a portion of them. The sample gives 130,000 or so clones, more than 80% of which show up once; less than 7% is in the top ten. Sequencing was carried out using PBMCs. Receptors originate from a woman aged 25 to 39 in good health and CMV-seropositive.

This clone was detected only once. The J gene is TRBJ1-1, the V gene TRBV15; the D gene is possibly TRBD1 (6 bases). Germline loops: CDR1 LNHNV, CDR2 YYDKDF (reference sequence). The CDR3 consists of 18 residues. The V gene lost 3 bases and the J gene lost 0 bases, with 20 bases spanning the gap. CDR3 sequence: CATSSWGQGFPMNTEAFF. DNA of the CDR3: TGTGCCACCAGCAGCTGGGGCCAGGGGTTCCCAATGAACACTGAAGCTTTCTTT.

The chain combines TRBV29-1 with TRBJ2-2; 9 bases match TRBD1. Germline CDR1 is SQVTM and CDR2 is ANQGSEA. The CDR3 contains 15 residues. Germline trimming cut 7 bases from V and 0 bases from J; bases unmatched to any gene: 6. This chain's CDR3 is CSAGTGTTNTGELFF. The CDR3 nucleotides read TGCAGCGCCGGGACAGGGACCACGAACACCGGGGAGCTGTTTTTT.

The rearrangement uses TRBV2 and TRBJ1-5; 9 bases line up with TRBD1. Germline values: CDR1 SNHLY, CDR2 FYNNEI. The CDR3 is 15 amino acids. V lost 6 bases, J lost 2 bases, and 5 bases stayed unmatched. CDR3 sequence: CASSLQGAGNQPQHF. CDR3 coding DNA: TGTGCCAGCAGCTTACAGGGGGCAGGCAATCAGCCCCAGCATTTT. The entire variable domain, with the rest obtained from reference TRBV2 and TRBJ1-5, is as follows: EPEVTQTPSHQVTQMGQEVILRCVPISNHLYFYWYRQILGQKVEFLVSFYNNEISEKSEIFDDQFSVERPDGSNFTLKIRSTKLEDSAMYFCASSLQGAGNQPQHFGDGTRLSIL.

The chain couples TRBV7-2 to TRBJ2-7; 8 bases fit TRBD2. The germline gives CDR1 SGHTA, CDR2 FQGNSA. V shed 5 bases and J 4 bases; nucleotides not matched to a gene: 7. This CDR3 comprises 14 residues. The CDR3 spells CASSGSSGRYEQYF. CDR3 sequence (DNA): TGTGCCAGCAGCGGTTCTAGCGGGCGGTACGAGCAGTACTTC.

The chain combines TRBV19 with TRBJ1-1, with D perhaps matching TRBD1 (6 bases). V lost 6 bases and J lost 4, with 15 bases in between. CDR1 and CDR2 from the germline V gene are LNHDA and SQIVND (reference sequence). This CDR3 region has 14 residues. The CDR3 sequence: CASSEGGGPTEAFF. The CDR3 nucleotides are TGTGCCAGTAGCGAAGGGGGGGGTCCCACTGAAGCTTTCTTT.

This clone was counted once. V usage is TRBV5-4 and J usage is TRBJ2-2; 7 bases match TRBD1. The CDR3 has 17 residues. V was clipped by 4 bases and J by 4 bases; unmatched bases: 13. CDR1 and CDR2 from the germline V gene are SGHNT and YYREEE (reference sequence). In DNA, the CDR3 is TGTGCCAGCAGCGAAGCGCCGCGACAGGGCGGCACCGGGGAGCTGTTTTTT. It specifies CASSEAPRQGGTGELFF.

The rearrangement links TRBV27 to TRBJ2-5, with 7 bases identical to TRBD2. This CDR3 comprises 15 residues. Trimming at V came to 4 bases and at J to 2 bases, leaving 7 bases not matched to a gene. Germline-derived CDR1 and CDR2 are MNHEY and SMNVEV (reference sequence). The CDR3 spells CASSSSLARQETQYF. The CDR3 region has the DNA TGTGCCAGCAGTTCCTCACTAGCGAGACAAGAGACCCAGTACTTC.

In this sample, this clone turned up once. The gene calls are TRBV14 and TRBJ1-5; D not resolved. The V gene lost 7 bases and the J gene lost 0 bases, with 31 bases spanning the gap. Germline lookup yields CDR1 SGHDN and CDR2 FVKESK. The CDR3 sequence is 21 residues long. CDR3: CASIRSQCEGTSYYSNQPQHF. CDR3 DNA: TGTGCCAGCATCCGATCCCAATGTGAGGGAACAAGCTATTATAGCAATCAGCCCCAGCATTTT.

This chain links TRBV5-4 with TRBJ2-1, with TRBD2 matching 16 bases. The germline CDR1 and CDR2 sequences are SGHNT and YYREEE (reference sequence). The CDR3 spans 17 residues. Trimming took 4 bases from V and 8 from J; bases not matched to a gene: 9. The CDR3 nucleotides read TGTGCCAGCAGCGAGGGACTAGCGGGGGGGCTGGGTGATGAGCAGTTCTTC. Amino acid sequence: CASSEGLAGGLGDEQFF.

J is TRBJ2-7 and V is TRBV5-1; perhaps TRBD2 as D (6 bases). The germline V and J ends were trimmed by 0 bases and 0 bases, with 13 bases remaining between them. Looked up from germline, CDR1 is SGHRS and CDR2 is YFSETQ. This CDR3 has 16 residues. CDR3 sequence: CASSLGGTLSSYEQYF. The CDR3 DNA is TGCGCCAGCAGCTTGGGGGGGACTTTAAGCTCCTACGAGCAGTACTTC.

The genes are TRBV14 and TRBJ2-7; 9 bases line up with TRBD1. This CDR3 contains 16 residues. Germline lookup yields CDR1 SGHDN and CDR2 FVKESK. With V trimmed by 1 base and J by 5 bases, 9 bases remained unmatched. This CDR3 reads CASSQAGDRVSNEQYF. Here the CDR3 DNA reads TGTGCCAGCAGCCAAGCCGGGGACAGGGTCAGCAACGAGCAGTACTTC. The complete variable domain, with remaining parts taken from reference TRBV14 and TRBJ2-7, reads EAGVTQFPSHSVIEKGQTVTLRCDPISGHDNLYWYRRVMGKEIKFLLHFVKESKQDESGMPNNRFLAERTGGTYSTLKVQPAELEDSGVYFCASSQAGDRVSNEQYFGPGTRLTVT.

The rearrangement uses TRBV6-1 and TRBJ2-7, with D perhaps matching TRBD2 (5 bases). Looked up from germline, CDR1 is MNHNS and CDR2 is SASEGT. This CDR3 has 15 amino acids. Trimming pared 7 bases from V and 0 bases from J, leaving 16 bases between. CDR3 sequence: CASNSVAGSSYEQYF. CDR3 DNA: TGTGCCAGCAATAGCGTGGCAGGATCCTCCTACGAGCAGTACTTC.

The rearrangement joins TRBV13 to TRBJ1-2; D perhaps matches TRBD1 (6 bases). The V and J ends lost 5 bases and 3 bases respectively, with 25 bases between them. The CDR3 loop spans 18 amino acids. Germline V gene sequence: CDR1 PRHDT, CDR2 FYEKMQ (reference sequence). CDR3 protein: CASSPGTTQGWADYGYTF. CDR3 nucleotide sequence: TGTGCCAGCAGCCCAGGGACCACACAGGGTTGGGCGGACTATGGCTACACCTTC.

The rearrangement uses TRBV5-1 and TRBJ2-1, with 12 bases fitting TRBD2. The CDR3 consists of 15 residues. V was clipped by 5 bases and J by 9 bases; unmatched bases: 9. The germline gives CDR1 SGHRS, CDR2 YFSETQ. CDR3 loop: CASRSGLAGPTEQFF. DNA for the CDR3: TGCGCCAGCAGATCTGGACTAGCGGGACCCACTGAGCAGTTCTTC.

The chain has TRBV27 and TRBJ2-7; D may be TRBD1 (5 bases). This CDR3 is built from 14 residues. V was trimmed by 6 bases and J by 3 bases, leaving 15 bases between them. Germline assignment: CDR1 MNHEY and CDR2 SMNVEV (reference sequence). CDR3 protein: CASRTPGKSYEQYF. Here the CDR3 DNA reads TGTGCCAGCAGGACCCCAGGGAAGAGCTACGAGCAGTACTTC.

V gene TRBV11-2 combines with J gene TRBJ2-7; D is uncertain. V lost 1 base, J lost 0 bases, and 13 bases lay in between. The CDR3 length is 16 residues. Germline V gene sequence: CDR1 SGHAT, CDR2 FQNNGV. The CDR3 DNA is TGTGCCAGCAGCTTAGGTACCGAGCGCTTCTCCTACGAGCAGTACTTC. This gives the protein CASSLGTERFSYEQYF.

J is TRBJ2-3 and V is TRBV11-2, with TRBD2 matching 12 bases. The CDR3 is 18 residues long. Germline V lookup: CDR1 SGHAT, CDR2 FQNNGV. J was trimmed by 4 bases and V by 5 bases; bases with no gene match: 13. CDR3 sequence reads: CASSPRLAGGGRSDTQYF. For the CDR3, the DNA is TGTGCCAGCAGCCCCAGGCTAGCGGGAGGGGGCCGTTCAGATACGCAGTATTTT.

The chain joins TRBV9 to TRBJ2-1; no clear D gene. Trimming left V 3 bases short and J 10 bases short, with 5 bases between. The CDR3 has 10 amino acids. CDR1 is SGDLS, CDR2 YYNGEE, per germline. The DNA of the CDR3 is TGTGCCAGCAGCGGGAGCGAGCAGTTCTTC. This translates into CASSGSEQFF.

The chain couples TRBV15 to TRBJ2-7, with 12 positions matching TRBD2. The V and J ends lost 1 base and 2 bases, in that order; junction bases with no gene match: 3. The germline CDR1 and CDR2 sequences are LNHNV and YYDKDF (reference sequence). This CDR3 spans 16 amino acids. Here the CDR3 reads CATSRGTSGAPYEQYF. The CDR3, as DNA: TGTGCCACCAGCAGAGGGACTAGCGGGGCCCCCTACGAGCAGTACTTC.

On this clone: The junction differs from germline at one of its ends, possibly a read error. The chain is built from TRBV27 and TRBJ1-2; the D is unclear. From germline, CDR1 is MNHEY and CDR2 SMNVEV (reference sequence). The CDR3 runs to 15 residues. The CDR3 bases are TGTGCCACCAGTCTACAGCCGGGGTCAAACTATGGCTACACCTTC. This encodes CATSLQPGSNYGYTF.

The chain carries TRBV5-1 and TRBJ2-7; 7 bases align to TRBD2. The CDR3 totals 15 residues. Germline CDR1 SGHRS, CDR2 YFSETQ. V dropped 4 bases and J dropped 5; count of bases not matched to a gene: 12. The CDR3 sequence: CASSRVAGGFDEQYF. The CDR3 bases are TGCGCCAGCAGCAGGGTAGCGGGCGGGTTTGACGAGCAGTACTTC.

V gene TRBV2 combines with J gene TRBJ1-4, with unresolved D. Germline-derived CDR1 and CDR2 are SNHLY and FYNNEI. V was clipped by 4 bases and J by 8 bases, with 11 bases between them. The CDR3 sequence is 13 residues long. The CDR3 bases are TGTGCCAGCAGTGTTAACAGCCCGGAAAAACTGTTTTTT. This sequence encodes CASSVNSPEKLFF.

As to this clone: Additional DNA sequences in this sample encode the identical CDR3. The V call is TRBV5-6, the J call TRBJ1-5; D not resolved. Germline V CDR1 and CDR2: SGHDT, YYEEEE. V was clipped by 1 base and J by 4 bases, with 6 bases between them. The CDR3 is 13 amino acids. CDR3 nucleotides: TGTGCCAGCAGCTTGAGAGGGAATCAGCCCCAGCATTTT. Protein: CASSLRGNQPQHF.

The CDR3 spells CASTAPKRGLTGELFF. CDR3 DNA sequence: TGCGCCAGCACCGCCCCGAAGAGGGGGCTCACCGGGGAGCTGTTTTTT. This chain joins TRBV5-1 and TRBJ2-2, with 7 bases identical to TRBD1. Germline CDR1 is SGHRS and CDR2 is YFSETQ. The CDR3 spans 16 residues. V dropped 6 bases and J dropped 4; count of bases not matched to a gene: 12.

This clone has just one count. The rearrangement uses TRBV7-2 and TRBJ2-7; D may be TRBD2 (6 bases). There are 13 residues in the CDR3. With 5 bases removed from V and 3 bases from J, the gap between germline ends came to 11 bases. CDR1 SGHTA and CDR2 FQGNSA come from the germline V gene. CDR3 in amino acids: CASSEGLYYEQYF. CDR3 nucleotide sequence: TGTGCCAGCAGCGAGGGACTTTACTACGAGCAGTACTTC.

This sequence joins TRBV5-1 and TRBJ2-7, with TRBD2 as a possible D gene (6 bases). V was pared by 1 base and J by 7 bases, with 15 bases between. Per the germline V gene, CDR1 is SGHRS and CDR2 is YFSETQ. The CDR3 covers 14 residues. The CDR3 DNA reads TGCGCCAGCAGCTTGAGGACTATGGCGGGGGAGCAGTACTTC. Protein sequence: CASSLRTMAGEQYF.

J is TRBJ1-3 and V is TRBV5-4; perhaps TRBD1 as D (5 bases). The V gene lost 4 bases and the J gene lost 11 bases, with 16 bases spanning the gap. The V gene's germline CDR1 is SGHNT and CDR2 YYREEE (reference sequence). The CDR3 loop spans 13 amino acids. CDR3 nucleotides: TGTGCCAGCAGCGTAGACAGAATACCATCCATATATTTT. Its protein product is CASSVDRIPSIYF.

The chain carries TRBV15 and TRBJ2-1, with 7 bases that match TRBD2. The germline V gene has CDR1 LNHNV and CDR2 YYDKDF (reference sequence). The J segment lost 7 bases and the V segment lost 3 bases, leaving 9 bases of the junction unmatched. The CDR3 is 15 amino acids. DNA for the CDR3: TGTGCCACCAGCAGTGTGGAGACTAGCCGGAATGAGCAGTTCTTC. Its translation: CATSSVETSRNEQFF.

The chain recombines TRBV5-1 with TRBJ2-4; D possibly corresponds to TRBD1 (6 bases). This CDR3 is 13 amino acids long. The germline CDR1 and CDR2 sequences are SGHRS and YFSETQ. V shed 4 bases and J shed 8 bases, with 13 bases lying between them. CDR3 protein: CASSQGQLDIQYF. CDR3 nucleotide sequence: TGCGCCAGCAGCCAAGGACAGTTGGACATTCAGTACTTC.

The J gene is TRBJ1-1, the V gene TRBV7-2, with 9 positions matching TRBD1. This CDR3 spans 15 amino acids. V dropped 4 bases and J dropped 6; count of bases not matched to a gene: 9. Germline lookup yields CDR1 SGHTA and CDR2 FQGNSA. CDR3 sequence reads: CASSYAGTGLPEAFF. As DNA, the CDR3 is TGTGCCAGCAGCTACGCCGGGACAGGGCTTCCTGAAGCTTTCTTT.

This chain links TRBV4-2 with TRBJ1-5; 8 bases align to TRBD1. The germline CDR1 and CDR2 sequences are LGHNA and YNFKEQ. The J segment lost 4 bases and the V segment lost 4 bases, leaving 6 bases of the junction unmatched. CDR3 length: 15 amino acids. The CDR3 loop reads CASSRSDRDNQPQHF. CDR3 sequence (DNA): TGTGCCAGCAGCCGATCGGACAGGGATAATCAGCCCCAGCATTTT.

This chain joins TRBV5-1 and TRBJ2-7, with a tentative D call TRBD2 (5 bases). Deletions cut 2 bases from V and 2 bases from J, with 17 bases between. The germline gives CDR1 SGHRS, CDR2 YFSETQ. This CDR3 has 16 amino acids. CDR3 in amino acids: CASSFASGRRAYEQYF. The CDR3 DNA follows: TGCGCCAGCAGCTTCGCGAGTGGGAGACGAGCCTACGAGCAGTACTTC.